A single sample is the source of the 17 T cell receptor beta chains below, sequenced in a study of T-cell memory formation after mild COVID-19. Via MiXCR, TCRdb re-called the 5' RACE reads, giving one row per CDR3 protein. The top ten clones hold roughly a fifth of a sample with about 340,000 distinct CDR3 sequences, 10% to 15% of them seen once. Sequencing was done on a sample of PBMCs or a T cell subset sorted from them (not recorded which). These receptors all come from a man between 18 and 29 years old who had mild COVID-19 (a few samples of this study predate the infection). Cell type and time point are not known.

This clonotype was detected only a few times. The chain combines TRBV12-3 or TRBV12-4 with TRBJ1-5, with 8 positions matching TRBD1. V shed 6 bases, J shed 7 bases, and the junction held 8 bases outside the gene matches. This CDR3 contains 14 residues. The CDR3 sequence is CASSSRQGLQPQHF. The CDR3 coding sequence is TGTGCCAGCAGCTCCCGACAGGGGTTGCAGCCCCAGCATTTT.

The V gene is TRBV7-2, the J gene TRBJ1-5, with unresolved D. The V end lost 3 bases, the J end lost 3 bases, and 12 bases lay between the germline ends. CDR1 and CDR2 (germline): SGHTA, FQGNSA. The CDR3 covers 15 residues. The CDR3 DNA is TGTGCCAGCAGCTTTTCCCAGATTCCCAATCAGCCCCAGCATTTT. This sequence encodes CASSFSQIPNQPQHF.

The V call is TRBV30, the J call TRBJ1-2; possibly TRBD1 for D (6 bases). V was shortened by 0 bases and J by 0 bases, with 14 bases between the two germline ends. Germline CDR1 reads GTSNPN; CDR2 reads SVGIG (reference sequence). The CDR3 loop spans 16 amino acids. The CDR3 sequence: CAWSVTAGETNYGYTF. Here the CDR3 DNA reads TGTGCCTGGAGTGTGACGGCAGGGGAGACTAACTATGGCTACACCTTC.

The rearrangement uses TRBV6-2 or TRBV6-3 and TRBJ1-1; no clear D gene. CDR3 length equals 12 residues. Germline CDR1 MNHEY, CDR2 SVGEGT. V was clipped by 2 bases and J by 6 bases, with 7 bases between them. CDR3 amino acids: CASSYPKAEAFF. The CDR3 region has the DNA TGTGCCAGCAGTTACCCGAAGGCTGAAGCTTTCTTT.

This clonotype was observed many times. The CDR3 region is CASSLAGTGNTGELFF. The CDR3 DNA sequence: TGTGCCAGCAGCTTAGCCGGGACAGGGAACACCGGGGAGCTGTTTTTT. The gene calls are TRBV11-2 and TRBJ2-2, with 8 bases matching TRBD1. The CDR3 is 16 residues long. The germline CDR1 and CDR2 sequences are SGHAT and FQNNGV. J lost 1 base, V lost 1 base, and 2 bases had no gene match.

The count of this clonotype is one. V gene TRBV7-3 combines with J gene TRBJ1-1, with TRBD1 as a possible D gene (6 bases). CDR3 length: 16 amino acids. The V end was cut by 5 bases, the J end by 6 bases, with 22 bases between. Germline V lookup: CDR1 SGHTA, CDR2 FQGTGA. CDR3 sequence: CASSARPQGPDAEAFF. The CDR3 region has the DNA TGTGCCAGCAGCGCCCGACCCCAGGGGCCTGACGCTGAAGCTTTCTTT. Full variable domain (outside the CDR3, taken from reference TRBV7-3 and TRBJ1-1): GAGVSQTPSNKVTEKGKYVELRCDPISGHTALYWYRQSLGQGPEFLIYFQGTGAADDSGLPNDRFFAVRPEGSVSTLKIQRTERGDSAVYLCASSARPQGPDAEAFFGQGTRLTVV.

This clonotype turned up a few times. The chain carries TRBV5-6 and TRBJ2-7; 7 positions match TRBD1. The CDR3 sequence is 12 residues long. Germline assignment: CDR1 SGHDT and CDR2 YYEEEE. Trimming cost V 4 bases and J 9 bases; bases outside gene matches: 7. The CDR3 sequence: CASSLTGDGQYV. The CDR3 DNA sequence: TGTGCCAGCAGCCTAACAGGGGATGGGCAGTACGTC.

The chain joins TRBV24-1 to TRBJ2-2, with a tentative D call TRBD1 (5 bases). The germline gives CDR1 KGHDR, CDR2 SFDVKD. The CDR3 loop spans 15 amino acids. V lost 3 bases, J lost 7 bases, and 14 bases lay in between. The CDR3 DNA sequence: TGTGCCACCAGTGATGGATCGCAGGGCGACGGGGAGCTGTTTTTT. It specifies CATSDGSQGDGELFF.

This clonotype was recorded a few times. The J gene is TRBJ2-6, the V gene TRBV29-1; D gene ambiguous. The CDR3 is 17 amino acids. The V end was cut by 4 bases, the J end by 0 bases, with 16 bases between. Germline-derived CDR1 and CDR2 are SQVTM and ANQGSEA. The CDR3 sequence: CSVVWAPRSSGANVLTF. The CDR3 nucleotides are TGCAGCGTTGTCTGGGCCCCACGATCCTCTGGGGCCAACGTCCTGACTTTC.

In its sample, this clonotype was seen a few times. This chain connects TRBV20-1 to TRBJ2-3; D is possibly TRBD2 (7 bases). This CDR3 spans 14 amino acids. Germline lookup yields CDR1 DFQATT and CDR2 SNEGSKA (reference sequence). Trimming removed 6 bases from V and 5 bases from J, with 18 bases in between. CDR3 bases: TGCAGTGCCATCTGGGGGGGGCCGTTAGATACGCAGTATTTT. It specifies CSAIWGGPLDTQYF.

This clonotype was counted at least ten times. The chain is built from TRBV10-3 and TRBJ1-5, with a possible D match to TRBD1 (6 bases). Germline assignment: CDR1 ENHRY and CDR2 SYGVKD. V was shortened by 3 bases and J by 9 bases, with 6 bases between the two germline ends. The CDR3 is 11 amino acids. CDR3 DNA sequence: TGTGCCATCAGTGAAGGGGGGCCCCAGCATTTT. It translates to CAISEGGPQHF.

V is TRBV24-1 and J is TRBJ2-5; D tentatively reads TRBD1 or TRBD2 (7 bases each). Trimming cost V 6 bases and J 4 bases, with 11 bases left between them. This CDR3 has 13 amino acids. Germline loops: CDR1 KGHDR, CDR2 SFDVKD. DNA for the CDR3: TGTGCCACCAGTCCCAGGGGGGGAGAGACCCAGTACTTC. Translation: CATSPRGGETQYF.

This clonotype was seen a handful of times. The V gene is TRBV7-9, the J gene TRBJ1-4; 7 bases match TRBD1. The V segment lost 7 bases and the J segment 7 bases; nucleotides outside the gene matches: 6. The CDR3 totals 13 residues. In germline, CDR1 is SEHNR, CDR2 FQNEAQ (reference sequence). The DNA for the CDR3 is TGTGCCAGCAACCGACAGGGTGGTGAAAAACTGTTTTTT. Its protein is CASNRQGGEKLFF.

This clonotype was seen repeatedly, ten times or more. This chain connects TRBV5-1 to TRBJ2-2, with 10 bases that match TRBD1. This CDR3 contains 15 residues. Germline CDR1 and CDR2: SGHRS and YFSETQ. V shed 4 bases, J shed 5 bases, and the junction held 5 bases outside the gene matches. The CDR3 loop is CASSDRDRGTGELFF. Written as DNA, the CDR3 is TGCGCCAGCAGCGACCGGGACAGGGGAACCGGGGAGCTGTTTTTT. The variable domain in full, completed from reference TRBV5-1 and TRBJ2-2, reads KAGVTQTPRYLIKTRGQQVTLSCSPISGHRSVSWYQQTPGQGLQFLFEYFSETQRNKGNFPGRFSGRQFSNSRSEMNVSTLELGDSALYLCASSDRDRGTGELFFGEGSRLTVL.

This clonotype has a handful of counts. The chain combines TRBV14 with TRBJ2-4; D gene unclear. This CDR3 region has 13 residues. Trimming left V 0 bases short and J 5 bases short, with 5 bases between. Germline V gives CDR1 SGHDN, CDR2 FVKESK. The CDR3: CASSQDVQNIQYF. The CDR3, as DNA: TGTGCCAGCAGCCAAGATGTGCAAAACATTCAGTACTTC.

This sequence joins TRBV7-9 and TRBJ1-2; tentatively, D is TRBD1 (6 bases). V gave up 5 bases and J gave up 8 bases, with 21 bases separating them. CDR1 is SEHNR and CDR2 is FQNEAQ in the germline V gene (reference sequence). The CDR3 spans 15 residues. This chain's CDR3 is CASSTGRAGAGGYTF. CDR3 bases: TGTGCCAGCAGCACTGGCAGAGCAGGGGCCGGCGGCTACACCTTC.

The chain uses TRBV7-2 and TRBJ2-3; perhaps TRBD1 as D (6 bases). The CDR3 sequence is 14 residues long. V was clipped by 1 base and J by 5 bases, with 10 bases between them. CDR1 and CDR2 from the germline V gene are SGHTA and FQGNSA. The CDR3 protein is CASSLVGAEDTQYF. The CDR3 DNA reads as TGTGCCAGCAGCTTAGTGGGGGCCGAAGATACGCAGTATTTT.